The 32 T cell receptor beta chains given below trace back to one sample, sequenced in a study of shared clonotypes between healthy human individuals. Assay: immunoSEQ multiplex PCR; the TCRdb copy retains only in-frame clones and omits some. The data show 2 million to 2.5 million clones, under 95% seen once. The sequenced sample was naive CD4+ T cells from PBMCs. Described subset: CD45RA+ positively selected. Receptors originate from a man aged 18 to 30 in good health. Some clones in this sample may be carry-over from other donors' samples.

The CDR3 nucleotides are TGTGCTAGTGGTTTGACAGGGTCGGGAAACACCATATATTTT. Translation: CASGLTGSGNTIYF. This rearrangement joins TRBV12-5 to TRBJ1-3; perhaps TRBD1 as D (6 bases). The germline V and J ends were trimmed by 2 bases and 4 bases, with 9 bases remaining between them. Per germline, CDR1 LGHNT and CDR2 FRNRAP. This CDR3 region has 14 residues.

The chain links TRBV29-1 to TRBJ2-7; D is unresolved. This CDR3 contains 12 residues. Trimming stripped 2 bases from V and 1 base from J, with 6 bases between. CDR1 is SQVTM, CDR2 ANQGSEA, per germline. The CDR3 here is CSVEKGSYEQYF. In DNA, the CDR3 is TGCAGCGTTGAAAAGGGTTCCTACGAGCAGTACTTC.

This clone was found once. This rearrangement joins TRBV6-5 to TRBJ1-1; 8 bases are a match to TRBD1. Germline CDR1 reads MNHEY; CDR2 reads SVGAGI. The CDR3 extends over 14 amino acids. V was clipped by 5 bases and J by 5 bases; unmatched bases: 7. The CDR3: CASSQQGAETEAFF. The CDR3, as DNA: TGTGCCAGCAGTCAGCAGGGGGCCGAGACTGAAGCTTTCTTT.

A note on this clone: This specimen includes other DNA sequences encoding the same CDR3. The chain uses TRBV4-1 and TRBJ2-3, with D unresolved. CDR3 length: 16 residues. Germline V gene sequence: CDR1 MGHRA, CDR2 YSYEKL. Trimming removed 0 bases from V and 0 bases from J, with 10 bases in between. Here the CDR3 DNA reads TGCGCCAGCAGCCAAGAATCTGGGCCAAGCACAGATACGCAGTATTTT. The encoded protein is CASSQESGPSTDTQYF.

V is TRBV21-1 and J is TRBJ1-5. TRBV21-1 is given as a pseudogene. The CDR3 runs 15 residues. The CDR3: CASSKEESDRQPQHF. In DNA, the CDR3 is TGTGCCAGCAGCAAAGAAGAGTCGGACCGGCAGCCCCAGCATTTT.

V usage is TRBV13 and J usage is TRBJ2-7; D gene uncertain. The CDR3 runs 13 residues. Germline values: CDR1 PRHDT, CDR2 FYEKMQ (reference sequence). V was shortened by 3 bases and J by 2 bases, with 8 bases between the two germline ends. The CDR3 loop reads CASSFKGPYEQYF. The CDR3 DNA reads TGTGCCAGCAGCTTCAAGGGTCCCTACGAGCAGTACTTC.

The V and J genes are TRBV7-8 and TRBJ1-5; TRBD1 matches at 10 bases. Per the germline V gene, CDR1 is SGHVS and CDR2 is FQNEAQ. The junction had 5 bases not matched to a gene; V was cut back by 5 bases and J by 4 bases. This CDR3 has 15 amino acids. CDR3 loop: CASSPPGQGNQPQHF. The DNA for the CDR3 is TGTGCCAGCAGCCCCCCGGGACAGGGGAATCAGCCCCAGCATTTT. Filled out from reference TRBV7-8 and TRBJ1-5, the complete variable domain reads GAGVSQSPRYKVAKRGQDVALRCDPISGHVSLFWYQQALGQGPEFLTYFQNEAQLDKSGLPSDRFFAERPEGSVSTLKIQRTQQEDSAVYLCASSPPGQGNQPQHFGDGTRLSIL.

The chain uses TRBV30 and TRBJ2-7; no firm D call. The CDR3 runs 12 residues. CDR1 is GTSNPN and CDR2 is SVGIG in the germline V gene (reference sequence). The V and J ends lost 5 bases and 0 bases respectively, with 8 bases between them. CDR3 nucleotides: TGTGCCTGGCGGGCCATCTCCTACGAGCAGTACTTC. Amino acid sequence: CAWRAISYEQYF.

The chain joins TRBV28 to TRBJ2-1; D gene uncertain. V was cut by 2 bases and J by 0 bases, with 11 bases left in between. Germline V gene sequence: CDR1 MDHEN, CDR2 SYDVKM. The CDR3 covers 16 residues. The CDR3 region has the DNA TGTGCCAGCAGTTTACCCCGGCCAAGCTCCTACAATGAGCAGTTCTTC. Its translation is CASSLPRPSSYNEQFF.

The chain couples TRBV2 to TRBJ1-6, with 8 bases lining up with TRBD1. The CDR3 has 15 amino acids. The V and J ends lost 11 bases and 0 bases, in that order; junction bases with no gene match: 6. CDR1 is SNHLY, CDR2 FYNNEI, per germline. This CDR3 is CAQGAASSYNSPLHF. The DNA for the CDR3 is TGTGCCCAGGGGGCGGCGAGCTCCTATAATTCACCCCTCCACTTT.

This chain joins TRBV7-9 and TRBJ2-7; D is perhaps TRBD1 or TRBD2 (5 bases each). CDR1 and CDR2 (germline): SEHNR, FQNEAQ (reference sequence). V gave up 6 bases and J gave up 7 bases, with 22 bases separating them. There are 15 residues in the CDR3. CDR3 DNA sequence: TGTGCCAGCAGTCCCGACCGGGGCCGACTTGGTGAGCAGTACTTC. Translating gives CASSPDRGRLGEQYF.

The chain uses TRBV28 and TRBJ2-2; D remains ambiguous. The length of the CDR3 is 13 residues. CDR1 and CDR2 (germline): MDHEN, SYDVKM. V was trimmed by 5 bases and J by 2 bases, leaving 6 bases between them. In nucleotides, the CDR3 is TGTGCCAGCAGTGTCCAAAACACCGGGGAGCTGTTTTTT. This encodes CASSVQNTGELFF.

Written as DNA, the CDR3 is TGTGCCAGTAGTATGGCTAGAGGGGGTGGGGAGCTGTTTTTT. Translating gives CASSMARGGGELFF. The chain combines TRBV19 with TRBJ2-2, with D possibly TRBD1 on 6 matching bases. The V end lost 3 bases, the J end lost 8 bases, and 13 bases lay between the germline ends. CDR1 and CDR2 (germline): LNHDA, SQIVND (reference sequence). This CDR3 comprises 14 residues.

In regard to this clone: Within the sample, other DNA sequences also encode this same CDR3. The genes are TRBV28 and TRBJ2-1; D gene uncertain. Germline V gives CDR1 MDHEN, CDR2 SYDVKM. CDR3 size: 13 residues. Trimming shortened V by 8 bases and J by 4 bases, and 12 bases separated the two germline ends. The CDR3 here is CASSPPSYNEQFF. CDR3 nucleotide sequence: TGTGCCAGCTCCCCCCCGAGTTACAATGAGCAGTTCTTC.

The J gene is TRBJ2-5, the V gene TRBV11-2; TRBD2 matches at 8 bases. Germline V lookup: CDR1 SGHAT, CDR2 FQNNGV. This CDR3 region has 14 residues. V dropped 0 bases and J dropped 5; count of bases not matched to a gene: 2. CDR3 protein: CASSLDGGVETQYF. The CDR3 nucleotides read TGTGCCAGCAGCTTAGACGGGGGGGTGGAGACCCAGTACTTC.

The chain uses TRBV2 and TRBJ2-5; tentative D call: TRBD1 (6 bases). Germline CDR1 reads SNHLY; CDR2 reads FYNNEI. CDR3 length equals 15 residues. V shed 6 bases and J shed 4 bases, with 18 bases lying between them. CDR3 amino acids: CASSQIMGAGETQYF. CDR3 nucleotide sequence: TGTGCCAGCAGCCAGATCATGGGGGCGGGAGAGACCCAGTACTTC.

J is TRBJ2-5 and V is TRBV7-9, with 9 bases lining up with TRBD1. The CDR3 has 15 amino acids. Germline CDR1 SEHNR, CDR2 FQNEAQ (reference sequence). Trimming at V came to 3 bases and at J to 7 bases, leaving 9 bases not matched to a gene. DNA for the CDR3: TGTGCCAGCAGCTTGGGTGGACAGGGGATTGGGACCCAGTACTTC. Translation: CASSLGGQGIGTQYF.

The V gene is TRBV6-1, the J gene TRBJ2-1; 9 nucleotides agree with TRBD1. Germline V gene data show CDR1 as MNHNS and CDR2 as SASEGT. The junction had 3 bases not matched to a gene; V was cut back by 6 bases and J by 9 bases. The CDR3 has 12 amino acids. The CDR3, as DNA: TGTGCCAGCAGGGGGACAGGGATTGAGCAGTTCTTC. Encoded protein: CASRGTGIEQFF.

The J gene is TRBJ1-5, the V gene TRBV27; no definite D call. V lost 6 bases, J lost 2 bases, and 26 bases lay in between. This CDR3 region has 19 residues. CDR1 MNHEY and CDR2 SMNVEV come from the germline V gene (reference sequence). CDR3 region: CASRIKTKNKAWGNQPQHF. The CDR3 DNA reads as TGTGCCAGCAGAATAAAGACTAAAAACAAGGCTTGGGGCAATCAGCCCCAGCATTTT.

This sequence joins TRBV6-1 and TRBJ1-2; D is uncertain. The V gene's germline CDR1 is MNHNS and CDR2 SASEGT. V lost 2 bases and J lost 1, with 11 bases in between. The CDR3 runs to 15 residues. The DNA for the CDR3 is TGTGCCAGCAGTGAAAAGGCAGGCTTTAACTATGGCTACACCTTC. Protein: CASSEKAGFNYGYTF.

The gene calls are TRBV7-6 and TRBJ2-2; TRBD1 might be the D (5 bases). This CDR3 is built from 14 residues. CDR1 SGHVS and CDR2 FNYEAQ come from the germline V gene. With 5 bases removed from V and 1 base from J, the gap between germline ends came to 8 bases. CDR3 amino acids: CASSPGQNTGELFF. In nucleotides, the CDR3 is TGTGCCAGCAGCCCTGGACAGAACACCGGGGAGCTGTTTTTT.

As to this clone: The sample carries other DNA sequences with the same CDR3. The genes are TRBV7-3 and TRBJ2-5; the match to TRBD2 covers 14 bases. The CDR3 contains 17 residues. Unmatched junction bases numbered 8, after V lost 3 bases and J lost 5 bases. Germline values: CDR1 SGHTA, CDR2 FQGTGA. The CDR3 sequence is CASSLGTSGRMGETQYF. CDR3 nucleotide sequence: TGTGCCAGCAGCTTGGGGACTAGCGGGAGAATGGGGGAGACCCAGTACTTC.

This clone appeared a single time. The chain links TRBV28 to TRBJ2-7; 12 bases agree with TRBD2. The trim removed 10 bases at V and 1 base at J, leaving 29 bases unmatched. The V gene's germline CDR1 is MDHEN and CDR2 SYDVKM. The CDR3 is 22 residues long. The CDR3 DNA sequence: TGTGCCATCCCTTACCAAGACAGGGATGGGACTAGCGGGCCCCTTGAGTCCTACGAGCAGTACTTC. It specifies CAIPYQDRDGTSGPLESYEQYF.

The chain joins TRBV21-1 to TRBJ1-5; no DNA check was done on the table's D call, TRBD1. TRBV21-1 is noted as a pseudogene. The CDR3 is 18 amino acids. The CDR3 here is CASSNNRGEIQSNQPQHF. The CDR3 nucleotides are TGTGCCAGCAGCAATAACAGGGGCGAAATTCAGAGCAATCAGCCCCAGCATTTT.

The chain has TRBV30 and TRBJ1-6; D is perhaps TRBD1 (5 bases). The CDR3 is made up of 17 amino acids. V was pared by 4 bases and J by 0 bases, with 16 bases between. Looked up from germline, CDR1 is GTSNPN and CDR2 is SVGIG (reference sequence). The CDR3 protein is CAWNGALPSSYNSPLHF. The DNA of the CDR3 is TGTGCCTGGAACGGGGCTCTCCCCAGCTCCTATAATTCACCCCTCCACTTT.

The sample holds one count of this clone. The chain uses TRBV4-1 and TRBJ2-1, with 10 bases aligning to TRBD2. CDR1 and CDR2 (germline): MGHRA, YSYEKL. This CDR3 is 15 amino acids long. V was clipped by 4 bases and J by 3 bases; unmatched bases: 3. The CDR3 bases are TGCGCCAGCAGCCCTGGGACTAGCGTCTACAATGAGCAGTTCTTC. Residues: CASSPGTSVYNEQFF.

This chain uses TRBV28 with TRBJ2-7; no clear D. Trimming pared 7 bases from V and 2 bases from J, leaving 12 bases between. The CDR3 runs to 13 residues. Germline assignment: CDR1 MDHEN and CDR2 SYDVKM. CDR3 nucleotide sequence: TGTGCCAGCACCCCGACCCCCGCCTACGAGCAGTACTTC. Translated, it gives CASTPTPAYEQYF.

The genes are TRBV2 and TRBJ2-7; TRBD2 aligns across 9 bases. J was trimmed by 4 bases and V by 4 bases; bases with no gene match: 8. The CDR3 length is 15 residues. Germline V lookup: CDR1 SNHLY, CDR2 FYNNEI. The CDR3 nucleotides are TGTGCCAGCAGTGGGCGACTAGCGGCTAGTTACGAGCAGTACTTC. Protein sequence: CASSGRLAASYEQYF.

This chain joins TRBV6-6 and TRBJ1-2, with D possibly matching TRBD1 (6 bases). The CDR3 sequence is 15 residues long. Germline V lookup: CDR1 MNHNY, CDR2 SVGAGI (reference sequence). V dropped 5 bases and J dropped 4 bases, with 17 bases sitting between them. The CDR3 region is CASSPPTGQVYGYTF. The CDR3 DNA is TGTGCCAGCAGTCCTCCGACGGGACAAGTCTATGGCTACACCTTC.

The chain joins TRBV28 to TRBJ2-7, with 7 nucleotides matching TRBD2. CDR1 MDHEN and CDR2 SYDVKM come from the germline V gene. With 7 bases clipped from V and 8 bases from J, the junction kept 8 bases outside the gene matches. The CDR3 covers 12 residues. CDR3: CASTDREAQQYF. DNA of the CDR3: TGTGCCAGCACCGACCGGGAGGCTCAGCAGTACTTC. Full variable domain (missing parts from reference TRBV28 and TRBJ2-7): DVKVTQSSRYLVKRTGEKVFLECVQDMDHENMFWYRQDPGLGLRLIYFSYDVKMKEKGDIPEGYSVSREKKERFSLILESASTNQTSMYLCASTDREAQQYFGPGTRLTVT.

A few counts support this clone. In DNA form, the CDR3 reads TGTGCCAGCAGCTCAGACTCAGGTGGAAACACCATATATTTT. The encoded protein is CASSSDSGGNTIYF. This chain links TRBV7-8 with TRBJ1-3; no definite D call. The germline V gene encodes CDR1 SGHVS and CDR2 FQNEAQ. Deletions cut 4 bases from V and 3 bases from J, with 10 bases between. CDR3 length: 14 residues.

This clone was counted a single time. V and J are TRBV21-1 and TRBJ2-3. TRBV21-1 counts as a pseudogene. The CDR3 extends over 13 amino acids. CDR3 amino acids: CASKVSDPDTQYF. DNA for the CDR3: TGTGCCAGCAAAGTATCGGACCCCGATACGCAGTATTTT.